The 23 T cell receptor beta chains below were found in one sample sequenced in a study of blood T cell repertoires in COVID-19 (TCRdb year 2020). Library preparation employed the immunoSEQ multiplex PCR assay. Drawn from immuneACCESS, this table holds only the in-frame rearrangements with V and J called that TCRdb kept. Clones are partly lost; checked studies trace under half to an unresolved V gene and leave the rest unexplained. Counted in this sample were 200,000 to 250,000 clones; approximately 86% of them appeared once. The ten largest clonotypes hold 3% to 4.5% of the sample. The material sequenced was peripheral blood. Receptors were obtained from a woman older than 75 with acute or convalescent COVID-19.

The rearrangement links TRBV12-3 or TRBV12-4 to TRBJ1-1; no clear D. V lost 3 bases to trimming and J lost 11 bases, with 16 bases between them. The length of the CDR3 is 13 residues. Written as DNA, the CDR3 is TGTGCCAGCAGTTTGGGAGGGCCGGGATTCGCTTTCTTT. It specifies CASSLGGPGFAFF.

Here the CDR3 DNA reads TGTGCCAGCTCACCGGACAGGGGCGGGTATGGCTACACCTTC. This encodes CASSPDRGGYGYTF. The V and J genes are TRBV18 and TRBJ1-2; 9 bases agree with TRBD1. With 3 bases clipped from V and 5 bases from J, the junction kept 4 bases outside the gene matches. Germline assignment: CDR1 KGHSH and CDR2 LQKENI. The CDR3 spans 14 residues.

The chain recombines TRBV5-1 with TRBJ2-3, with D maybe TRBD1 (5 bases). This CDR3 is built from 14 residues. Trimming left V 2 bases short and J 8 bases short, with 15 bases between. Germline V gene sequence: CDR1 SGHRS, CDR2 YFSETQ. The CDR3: CASSLSQGRSTQYF. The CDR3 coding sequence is TGCGCCAGCAGCTTAAGTCAGGGTCGGAGTACGCAGTATTTT.

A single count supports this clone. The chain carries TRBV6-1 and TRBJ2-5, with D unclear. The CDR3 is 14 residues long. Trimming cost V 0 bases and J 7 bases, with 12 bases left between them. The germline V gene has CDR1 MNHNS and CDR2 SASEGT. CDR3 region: CASSEAGLPGTQYF. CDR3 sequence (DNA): TGTGCCAGCAGTGAAGCAGGTCTCCCAGGGACCCAGTACTTC.

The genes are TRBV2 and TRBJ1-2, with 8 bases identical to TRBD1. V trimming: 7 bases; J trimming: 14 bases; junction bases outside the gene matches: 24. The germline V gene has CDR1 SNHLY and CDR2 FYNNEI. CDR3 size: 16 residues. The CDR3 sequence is CASNTEMGWTGTSETF. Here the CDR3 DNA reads TGTGCCAGCAATACTGAAATGGGGTGGACAGGGACCTCGGAAACCTTC.

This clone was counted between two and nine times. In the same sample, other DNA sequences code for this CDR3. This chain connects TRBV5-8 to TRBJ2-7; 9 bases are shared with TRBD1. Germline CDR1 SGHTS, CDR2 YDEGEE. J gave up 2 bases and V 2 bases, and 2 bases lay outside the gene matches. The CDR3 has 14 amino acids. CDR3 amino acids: CASSLGQGPYEQYF. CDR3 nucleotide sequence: TGTGCCAGCAGCTTAGGACAGGGGCCCTACGAGCAGTACTTC.

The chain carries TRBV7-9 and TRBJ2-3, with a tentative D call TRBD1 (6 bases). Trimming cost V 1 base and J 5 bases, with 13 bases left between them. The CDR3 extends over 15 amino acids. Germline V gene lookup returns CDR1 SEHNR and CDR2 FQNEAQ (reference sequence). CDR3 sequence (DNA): TGTGCCAGCAGCTTAGGGGGCAGGGGCGGAGATACGCAGTATTTT. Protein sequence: CASSLGGRGGDTQYF.

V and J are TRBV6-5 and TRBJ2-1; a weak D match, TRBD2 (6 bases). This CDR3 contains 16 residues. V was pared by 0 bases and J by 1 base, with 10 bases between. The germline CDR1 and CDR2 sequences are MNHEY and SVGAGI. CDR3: CASSYSYGGSYNEQFF. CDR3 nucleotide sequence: TGTGCCAGCAGTTACTCGTACGGGGGATCCTACAATGAGCAGTTCTTC.

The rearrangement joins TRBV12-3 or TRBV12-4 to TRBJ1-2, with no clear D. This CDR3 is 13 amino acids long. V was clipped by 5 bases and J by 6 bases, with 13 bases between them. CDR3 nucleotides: TGTGCCAGCAGTCACTTTAACGGGGATGGCTACACCTTC. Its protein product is CASSHFNGDGYTF.

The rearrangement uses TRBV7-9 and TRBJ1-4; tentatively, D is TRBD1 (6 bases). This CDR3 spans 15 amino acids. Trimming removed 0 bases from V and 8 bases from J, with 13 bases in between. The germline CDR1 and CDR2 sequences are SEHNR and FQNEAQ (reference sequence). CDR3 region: CASSLASGQQEKLFF. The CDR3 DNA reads TGTGCCAGCAGCTTAGCCTCTGGACAGCAAGAAAAACTGTTTTTT.

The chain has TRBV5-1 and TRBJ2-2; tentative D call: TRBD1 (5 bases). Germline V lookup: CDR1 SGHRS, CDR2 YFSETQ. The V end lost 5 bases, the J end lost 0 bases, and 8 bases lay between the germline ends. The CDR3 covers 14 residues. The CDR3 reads CASRGRTNTGELFF. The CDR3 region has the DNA TGCGCCAGCAGGGGGCGGACGAACACCGGGGAGCTGTTTTTT.

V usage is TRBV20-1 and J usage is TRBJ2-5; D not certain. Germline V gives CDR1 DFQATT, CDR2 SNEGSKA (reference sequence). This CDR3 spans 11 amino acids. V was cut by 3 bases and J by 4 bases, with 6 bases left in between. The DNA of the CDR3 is TGCAGTGCTAGTAATCGAGAGACCCAGTACTTC. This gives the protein CSASNRETQYF.

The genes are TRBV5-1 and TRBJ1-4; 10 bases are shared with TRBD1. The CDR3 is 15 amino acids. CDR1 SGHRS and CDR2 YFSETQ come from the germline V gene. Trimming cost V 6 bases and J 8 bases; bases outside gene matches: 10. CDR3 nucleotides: TGCGCCAGCACCCTTGCGGGGACAGGGGAGGAAAAACTGTTTTTT. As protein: CASTLAGTGEEKLFF.

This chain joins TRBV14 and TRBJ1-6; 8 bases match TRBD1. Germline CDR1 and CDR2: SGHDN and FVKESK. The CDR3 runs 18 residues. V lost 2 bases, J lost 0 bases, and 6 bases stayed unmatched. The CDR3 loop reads CASSQPRTGSSYNSPLHF. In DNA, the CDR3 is TGTGCCAGCAGCCAACCCCGGACAGGGAGCTCCTATAATTCACCCCTCCACTTT.

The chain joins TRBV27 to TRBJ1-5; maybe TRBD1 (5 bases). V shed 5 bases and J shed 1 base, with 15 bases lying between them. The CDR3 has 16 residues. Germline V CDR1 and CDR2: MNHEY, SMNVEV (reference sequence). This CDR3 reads CASSRSAGQSNQPQHF. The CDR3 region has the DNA TGTGCCAGCAGTCGCTCGGCGGGGCAGAGCAATCAGCCCCAGCATTTT.

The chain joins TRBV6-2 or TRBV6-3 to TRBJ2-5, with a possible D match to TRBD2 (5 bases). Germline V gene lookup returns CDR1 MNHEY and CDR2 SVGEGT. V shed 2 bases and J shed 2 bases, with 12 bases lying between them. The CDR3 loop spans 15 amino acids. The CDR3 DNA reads TGTGCCAGCAGTTACGTTGGACTCCAGCAAGAGACCCAGTACTTC. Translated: CASSYVGLQQETQYF.

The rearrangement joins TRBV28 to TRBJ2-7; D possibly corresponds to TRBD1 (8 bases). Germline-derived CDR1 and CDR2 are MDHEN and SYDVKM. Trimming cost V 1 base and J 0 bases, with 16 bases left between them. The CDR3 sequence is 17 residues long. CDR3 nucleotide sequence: TGTGCCAGCAGTTTATACAGGGGGAGGGCAAGCTCCTACGAGCAGTACTTC. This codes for CASSLYRGRASSYEQYF.

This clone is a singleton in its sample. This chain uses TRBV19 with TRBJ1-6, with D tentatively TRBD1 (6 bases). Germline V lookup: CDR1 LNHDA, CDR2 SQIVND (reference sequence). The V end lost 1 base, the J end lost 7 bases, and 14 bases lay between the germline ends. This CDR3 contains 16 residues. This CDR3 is CASSIGTAGANSPLHF. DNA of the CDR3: TGTGCCAGTAGTATAGGAACGGCAGGGGCCAATTCACCCCTCCACTTT.

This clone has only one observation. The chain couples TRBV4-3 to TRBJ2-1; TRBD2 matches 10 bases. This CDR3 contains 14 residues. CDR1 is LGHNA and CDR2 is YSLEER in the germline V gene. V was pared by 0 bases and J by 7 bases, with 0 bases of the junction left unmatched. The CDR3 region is CASSQETSGNEQFF. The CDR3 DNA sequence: TGCGCCAGCAGCCAAGAGACTAGCGGGAATGAGCAGTTCTTC.

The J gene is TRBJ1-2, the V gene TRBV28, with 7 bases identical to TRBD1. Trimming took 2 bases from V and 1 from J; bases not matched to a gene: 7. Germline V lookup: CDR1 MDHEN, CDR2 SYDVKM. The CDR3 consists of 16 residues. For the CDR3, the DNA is TGTGCCAGCAGTTTAGATCCAAGGGGGCTTAACTATGGCTACACCTTC. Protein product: CASSLDPRGLNYGYTF.

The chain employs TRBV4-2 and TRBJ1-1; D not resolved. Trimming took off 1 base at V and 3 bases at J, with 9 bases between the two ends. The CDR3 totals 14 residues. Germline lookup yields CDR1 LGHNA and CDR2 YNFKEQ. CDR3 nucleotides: TGTGCCAGCAGCCAAGGCCGGGAGTACACTGAAGCTTTCTTT. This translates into CASSQGREYTEAFF.

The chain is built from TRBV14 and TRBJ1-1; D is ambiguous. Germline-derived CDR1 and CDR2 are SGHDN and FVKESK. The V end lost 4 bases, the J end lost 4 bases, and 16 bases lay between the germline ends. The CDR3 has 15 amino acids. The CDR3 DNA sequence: TGTGCCAGCAGCCGAGAATTCGCAAGGAGCACTGAAGCTTTCTTT. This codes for CASSREFARSTEAFF.

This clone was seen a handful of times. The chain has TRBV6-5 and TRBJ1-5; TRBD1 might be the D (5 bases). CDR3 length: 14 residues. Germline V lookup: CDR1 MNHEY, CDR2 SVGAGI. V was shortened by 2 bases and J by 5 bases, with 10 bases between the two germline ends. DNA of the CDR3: TGTGCCAGCAGTTACAGCGGGGCCCATCAGCCCCAGCATTTT. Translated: CASSYSGAHQPQHF.